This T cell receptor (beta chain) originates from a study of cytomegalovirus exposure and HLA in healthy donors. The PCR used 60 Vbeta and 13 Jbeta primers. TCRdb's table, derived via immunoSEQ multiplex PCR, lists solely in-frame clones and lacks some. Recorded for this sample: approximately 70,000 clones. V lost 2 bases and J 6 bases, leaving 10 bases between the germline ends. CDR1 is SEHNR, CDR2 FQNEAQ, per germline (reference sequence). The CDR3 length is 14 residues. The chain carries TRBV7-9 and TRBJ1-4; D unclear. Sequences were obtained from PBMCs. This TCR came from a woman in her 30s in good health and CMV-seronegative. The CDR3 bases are TGTGCCAGCAGCTTAAAGGAGAGGCATGAAAAACTGTTTTTT. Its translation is CASSLKERHEKLFF.